Detailed here is one T cell receptor (beta chain). The antigen is undetermined. The entry originates in a study of cytomegalovirus exposure and HLA in healthy donors. Study results and limitations: HLA allele associations emerged for about 16,000 TCR beta sequences in a later analysis, at 0.05 false discovery rate.

A multiplex PCR was run with 60 Vbeta primers and 13 Jbeta primers. Clones were sequenced by immunoSEQ multiplex PCR, and TCRdb holds only the in-frame ones, with some missing. The sample lists more than 85,000 clones; around four fifths were seen once. The sequence derives from a boy aged 5-17 years in good health and CMV-seronegative. The sequencing sample was made of PBMCs.

The DNA for the CDR3 is TGTGCCAGCAGCAAAGCGTACCTTCAGGGAATCAGGGACTCTGGGGCCAACGTCCTGACTTTC. This sequence encodes CASSKAYLQGIRDSGANVLTF. This chain connects TRBV21-1 to TRBJ2-6; the D call of TRBD1 is as the table states it, not checked on the DNA. TRBV21-1 is a pseudogene segment. The CDR3 spans 21 residues.